This TCR beta chain was recovered during a study of Ad26.COV2.S vaccination and SARS-CoV-2 variants (dated by TCRdb to the early 2020s). Regarding the complete study: Vaccine-arm donors were drawn from COV1001, a multicentre, randomized, double-blind, placebo-controlled phase I-IIa trial of Ad26.COV2.S in healthy adults. Ad26.COV2.S was administered intramuscularly at 5 x 10^10 or 1 x 10^11 viral particles, either as a single shot or as two shots given 56 days apart. The specificity and breadth of SARS-CoV-2-reactive T cell receptors after Ad26.COV2.S vaccination were assessed by TCRbeta repertoire sequencing. A total of roughly 32 samples were included in the TCR-sequenced set, comprising 19 Ad26.COV2.S vaccine recipients, 5 placebo recipients and 8 SARS-CoV-2 convalescent individuals. Participants in the trial were split at random into five groups of five each, receiving low-dose or high-dose Ad26.COV2.S once or twice, or else placebo on both occasions. Investigators remained blinded to trial group allocation during experiments and outcome assessment. Results and caveats for the whole study, not just this receptor: Non-spike TCR breadth was comparable between vaccine and placebo recipients, consistent with the vaccine containing only spike. The study was not powered to compare responses between vaccine doses or regimens. The authors noted that total T cell responses may have been underestimated by the TCR breadth and depth analyses. Compared with placebo recipients, Ad26.COV2.S recipients showed higher spike-specific TCR breadth (P = 0.0014). After vaccination, substantial breadth of spike-specific CD8+ and CD4+ T cell responses was reported.

As to this clone: This receptor's antigen is unknown. Per-base qualities were not stored, and no clone one base away is much larger.

TCRbeta CDR3 regions were sequenced with the immunoSEQ Assay. After extraction, genomic DNA underwent amplification by bias-controlled multiplex PCR, followed by high-throughput sequencing. The source study handled its data this way. Collapsing and filtering of sequences were performed to quantify the absolute abundance of each unique TCRbeta CDR3 region. T cell fraction was estimated by normalization of TCRbeta template counts to usable DNA, with usable DNA being measured through amplification of reference genes present in all nucleated cells. Repertoire TCRs were annotated as SARS-CoV-2-specific by exact matching of V gene, CDR3 amino acid sequence and J gene to a known reactive TCR set. The reference SARS-CoV-2 TCR set was obtained from MIRA and was filtered for enrichment in COVID-19-positive ImmuneCODE repertoires, whereby public or cross-reactive TCRs were removed. Based on the MIRA antigens, annotated TCRs were further analysed at the level of specific ORF or position within ORF. Breadth was defined as annotated unique rearrangements over total unique productive rearrangements; depth was the summed frequency of those rearrangements. Two-sided Wilcoxon rank-sum tests were used to compare TCR breadth between groups. TCRdb carries this immuneACCESS record with in-frame sequences only. Its versions omit some clonotypes, under half of them owing to an unresolved V gene in the studies checked, with the rest unexplained. That table furnishes V, J and clone size, whereas the DNA furnished D and trimming. For this sample the table gives about 680,000 clones, of which roughly 90% were detected only once. 1.5% of the sample belongs to the ten largest clones.

Sample treatment or condition, as interpreted from the label and publication: some 20 received Ad26.COV2.S at low or high dose, single or two shots; several received placebo; per-sample allocation not given. Repertoires of vaccine and placebo recipients were sequenced from samples taken on day 63 after the first injection. In Cohort 1b, more than 20 adults aged 18-55 years were enrolled at a single site in Boston, USA, between 29 July and 7 August 2020. As a vaccine, Ad26.COV2.S was a replication-incompetent adenovirus type 26 vector that expressed a prefusion-stabilized SARS-CoV-2 spike protein derived from the original Wuhan strain. Measured from the cysteine to the phenylalanine, the CDR3 is 14 residues long. Only the CDR3 region is kept as DNA, spanning 42 bases read in frame from base 1.

The chain uses TRBV12-2 and TRBJ1-2; the DNA was not compared with TRBD1, the D call given in the table. TRBV12-2 is a pseudogene segment. Sequenced here: peripheral blood, sampled in a trial of Ad26.COV2.S vaccine versus placebo. The TCR sequence derives from a person aged 18-60 years who received the Ad26.COV2.S COVID-19 vaccine or a placebo. Read as DNA, the sequence is TGTGCAAGTCGCTTCGGATCACAGGGCTATGGCTACACCTTC. Translation gives CASRFGSQGYGYTF.